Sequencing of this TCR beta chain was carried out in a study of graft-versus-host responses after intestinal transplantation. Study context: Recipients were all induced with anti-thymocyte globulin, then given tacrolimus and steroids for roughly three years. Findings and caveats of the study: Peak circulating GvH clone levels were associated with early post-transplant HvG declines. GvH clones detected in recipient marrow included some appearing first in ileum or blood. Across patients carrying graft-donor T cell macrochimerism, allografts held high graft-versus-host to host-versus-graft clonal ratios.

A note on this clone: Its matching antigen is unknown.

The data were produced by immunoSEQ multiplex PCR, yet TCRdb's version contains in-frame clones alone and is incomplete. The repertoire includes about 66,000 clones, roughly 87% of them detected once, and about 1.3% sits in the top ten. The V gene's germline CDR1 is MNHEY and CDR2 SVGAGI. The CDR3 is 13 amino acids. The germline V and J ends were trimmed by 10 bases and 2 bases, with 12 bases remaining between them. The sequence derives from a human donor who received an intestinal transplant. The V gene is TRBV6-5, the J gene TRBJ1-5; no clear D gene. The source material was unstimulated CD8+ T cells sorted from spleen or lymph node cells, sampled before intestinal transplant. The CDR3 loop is CATAEHGNQPQHF. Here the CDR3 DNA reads TGTGCCACCGCGGAGCATGGCAATCAGCCCCAGCATTTT.